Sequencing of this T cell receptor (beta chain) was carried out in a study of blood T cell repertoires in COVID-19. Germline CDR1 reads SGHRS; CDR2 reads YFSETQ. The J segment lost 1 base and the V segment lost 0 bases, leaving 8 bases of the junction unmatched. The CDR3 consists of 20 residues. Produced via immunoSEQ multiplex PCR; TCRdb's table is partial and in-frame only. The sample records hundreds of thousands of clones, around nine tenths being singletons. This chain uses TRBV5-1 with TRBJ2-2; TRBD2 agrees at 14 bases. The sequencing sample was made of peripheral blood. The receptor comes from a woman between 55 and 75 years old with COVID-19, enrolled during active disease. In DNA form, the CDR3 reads TGCGCCAGCAGCTTGGTGGGACTAGCGGGGGCCGATTTGAACACCGGGGAGCTGTTTTTT. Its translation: CASSLVGLAGADLNTGELFF.